This T cell receptor beta chain came from a study of CD8 T cells in ankylosing spondylitis. The CDR3 is made up of 12 amino acids. Germline CDR1 is LNHDA and CDR2 is SQIVND (reference sequence). Trimming at V came to 9 bases and at J to 7 bases, leaving 7 bases not matched to a gene. Study results and caveats: Clones linked with disease were CD8+ and fairly uncommon in the peripheral blood. Past research had described some motif variants in reactive arthritis synovial fluid and blood.

A single count supports this clonotype. What it recognizes is unknown. 5'-RACE, quantitative and with molecular barcodes, yielded the TCR beta libraries. Each CDR3 protein is one row after TCRdb ran MiXCR on the 5' RACE reads. The profile covers 300,000 to 350,000 distinct CDR3 sequences, with less than 25% appearing a single time and under 4% taken by the ten largest. The sequence came from a female donor with ankylosing spondylitis or in good health (not recorded which). The sample comprised blood, either unsorted or a sorted T cell fraction (not recorded which). The chain combines TRBV19 with TRBJ1-1; TRBD1 agrees at 8 bases. The CDR3 is CASAATGVEAFF. CDR3 bases: TGTGCCAGCGCCGCGACAGGGGTTGAAGCTTTCTTT.